Below are 3 T cell receptor beta chains sequenced from a single sample in a study of shared clonotypes between healthy human individuals. The naive CD8 population came from CD45RO-negative cells selected for CCR7, without terminally differentiated effector memory CD45RA+ cells. Clones were sequenced by immunoSEQ multiplex PCR, and TCRdb holds only the in-frame ones, with some missing. The repertoire has roughly 2.1 million clones, roughly 91% of them found once; the top ten carry around 1.7%. Sequencing used naive CD8+ T cells from PBMCs. These receptors came from a young man in good health. Some clones in this sample may be carry-over from other donors' samples.

The J gene is TRBJ2-1, the V gene TRBV6-6, with 9 bases identical to TRBD1. V lost 5 bases and J lost 8; bases outside the gene matches: 4. This CDR3 has 13 residues. Germline V gene data show CDR1 as MNHNY and CDR2 as SVGAGI (reference sequence). The CDR3 loop reads CASSAQGADEQFF. As DNA, the CDR3 is TGTGCCAGCAGTGCACAGGGGGCCGATGAGCAGTTCTTC.

The V gene is TRBV6-5, the J gene TRBJ2-2; 7 bases agree with TRBD1. V shed 4 bases and J 10 bases; nucleotides not matched to a gene: 15. CDR1 is MNHEY and CDR2 is SVGAGI in the germline V gene. The CDR3 is 16 amino acids. DNA for the CDR3: TGTGCCAGCAGTTCCCCAACTAGACAGGGTAAAGCGGAGCTGTTTTTT. Amino acid sequence: CASSSPTRQGKAELFF.

The gene calls are TRBV6-5 and TRBJ2-5, with D possibly called TRBD1 or TRBD2 (6 bases each). V lost 0 bases, J lost 5 bases, and 13 bases lay in between. CDR1 and CDR2 from the germline V gene are MNHEY and SVGAGI. CDR3 length: 15 amino acids. The CDR3 here is CASSYSGGPPETQYF. CDR3 in DNA: TGTGCCAGCAGTTACTCAGGGGGGCCGCCTGAGACCCAGTACTTC.